The present entry profiles one TCR beta chain with its context. The data are from a study of blood T cell repertoires in COVID-19. Germline assignment: CDR1 SGHRS and CDR2 YFSETQ. CDR3 size: 14 residues. V lost 0 bases and J 0 bases, leaving 7 bases between the germline ends. This table comes from immunoSEQ multiplex PCR, and its TCRdb copy is limited to in-frame clones, with some not included. This table holds approximately 240,000 clones, roughly 90% found once. The clonotype originates from a woman aged 30 to 39 with acute COVID-19. Input material: PBMCs or T cells enriched from blood (not recorded which). V gene TRBV5-1 combines with J gene TRBJ2-7, with D hard to call. The CDR3: CASSLASSSYEQYF. CDR3 DNA sequence: TGCGCCAGCAGCTTGGCTTCCAGCTCCTACGAGCAGTACTTC.